This is a list of T cell receptor beta chains from one sample in a study of T cells in Graves' hyperthyroidism and ophthalmopathy. TCRdb used MiXCR to reprocess the multiplex PCR reads, holding one entry per CDR3 protein. The top ten hold over 25% of the sample, which has 300,000 to 500,000 distinct CDR3 sequences, over 12% seen once. The sample comprised blood. Receptors were obtained from a man aged 50 to 59 with Graves' ophthalmopathy. CDR3s include the opening cysteine and the closing phenylalanine or tryptophan. D genes are given only for firm matches. Size tells how often a clone was seen (once, few, many) or the class of an expanded clone, and some rows leave it out.

TRBD1	TRBJ2-7	TRBV20-1	NA	TGCAGTGCTAGAGATCTAAGGACAGGCGACTACGAGCAGTACTTC	CSARDLRTGDYEQYF
NA	TRBJ2-7	TRBV5-1	many	TGCGCCAGCAGCTTGACAGTCTCCTACGAGCAGTACTTC	CASSLTVSYEQYF
NA	TRBJ2-7	TRBV30	many	TGTGCCTGGAGTGTCGGACAGCGAGTGCGCTACGAGCAGTACTTC	CAWSVGQRVRYEQYF
TRBD2	TRBJ2-3	TRBV12-3/TRBV12-4	NA	TGTGCCAGCATCCCCGGGGTGGGGACTAACCTAAATACGCAGTATTTT	CASIPGVGTNLNTQYF
NA	TRBJ2-1	TRBV20-1	NA	TGCAGTGCGGGGATTCGGGAGCAGTTCTTC	CSAGIREQFF
NA	TRBJ2-2	TRBV12-3/TRBV12-4	few	TGTGCCAGCTCCCGGGGGACAGATAGCACCGGGGAGCTGTTTTTT	CASSRGTDSTGELFF
NA	TRBJ1-2	TRBV15	many	TGTGCCACCAGCAGAGTGCAGGGAACGGGCTACACCTTC	CATSRVQGTGYTF
NA	TRBJ2-7	TRBV28	many	TGTGCCAGCAGGGCTCGCGAGCAGTACTTC	CASRAREQYF
NA	TRBJ1-1	TRBV2	many	TGTGCCAGCACAGTGAACACTGAAGCTTTCTTT	CASTVNTEAFF
TRBD1	TRBJ2-7	TRBV29-1	few	TGCAGCGTTGAGGGGACAGGGCCGACGTGGGAGCAGTACTTC	CSVEGTGPTWEQYF
NA	TRBJ1-1	TRBV24-1	once	TGTGCCACCGAAGGGGAAACTGAAGCTTTCTTT	CATEGETEAFF
NA	TRBJ2-3	TRBV2	many	TGTGCCAGCAGGTGGGATACGCAGTATTTT	CASRWDTQYF
NA	TRBJ1-1	TRBV27	many	TGTGCCAGCAGTTTATCCCTACGGACTGAAGCTTTCTTT	CASSLSLRTEAFF
TRBD1	TRBJ1-1	TRBV18	many	TGTGCCAGCTCACAAAGGACAGGGGGTACGAACACTGAAGCTTTCTTT	CASSQRTGGTNTEAFF
NA	TRBJ1-1	TRBV20-1	many	TGCAGTGCTAGAGAGCCGGCAGGCCGAGGAACTGAAGCTTTCTTT	CSAREPAGRGTEAFF
TRBD1	TRBJ1-2	TRBV5-1	few	TGCGCCAGCAGCAAAACACAGGGGGGAGAAGGCTATGGCTACACCTTC	CASSKTQGGEGYGYTF
TRBD1	TRBJ2-3	TRBV3-1	many	TGTGCCAGCAGCAGCCGACAGGGTTTGACAGATACGCAGTATTTT	CASSSRQGLTDTQYF
NA	TRBJ2-7	TRBV5-1	few	TGCGCCAGCTCCAAAGAAGGGGGGGGTTTGAACGAGCAGTACTTC	CASSKEGGGLNEQYF
TRBD2	TRBJ2-3	TRBV5-1	few	TGCGCCAGCGGGGGGGAGATGGGTACAGATACGCAGTATTTT	CASGGEMGTDTQYF
TRBD1	TRBJ1-2	TRBV28	few	TGTGCCAGTACTACCGGGACAGGGGGCTTCTATGGCTACACCTTC	CASTTGTGGFYGYTF
TRBD2	TRBJ2-1	TRBV18	many	TGTGCCAGCCGACGGGGGGATGAGCAGTTCTTC	CASRRGDEQFF
TRBD1	TRBJ1-1	TRBV20-1	many	TGCAGTGCTACCAAGGACAGGGGTCTGGGTGAAGCTTTCTTT	CSATKDRGLGEAFF
TRBD2	TRBJ2-3	TRBV20-1	many	TGCAGTGCGCCCGATCTAGCGGGAGTTTCTGATACGCAGTATTTT	CSAPDLAGVSDTQYF
NA	TRBJ1-4	TRBV12-3/TRBV12-4	NA	TGTGCCAGCAGTCCGACAGGCGGCAAAGAAAAACTGTTTTTT	CASSPTGGKEKLFF
TRBD2	TRBJ2-7	TRBV10-3	few	TGTGCCATCAGTGAAACCGGGACTAGGGCTTCCTACGAGCAGTACTTC	CAISETGTRASYEQYF
NA	TRBJ1-3	TRBV12-3/TRBV12-4	many	TGTGCCAGCAGTTCCCTCGGGGCAACTGGAAACACCATATATTTT	CASSSLGATGNTIYF
NA	TRBJ2-3	TRBV6-1	NA	TGTGCCAGCAGCGTCATTAACCGCGAAAGCACAGATACGCAGTATTTT	CASSVINRESTDTQYF
NA	TRBJ2-3	TRBV20-1	many	TGCAGTGCGGGAGTAGGAGATACGCAGTATTTT	CSAGVGDTQYF
TRBD1	TRBJ2-7	TRBV6-1	NA	TGTGCCAGCACGGACAGGGGCGGACTCGAGCAGTACTTC	CASTDRGGLEQYF
TRBD2	TRBJ2-2	TRBV18	NA	TGTGCCAGCTCATACAGCCAGACTAGCGGGAGAACCGGGGAGCTGTTTTTT	CASSYSQTSGRTGELFF
TRBD2	TRBJ2-5	TRBV20-1	NA	TGCAGTGCTAGAGATCCACTAGCGGGAGGCTCCCAAGAGACCCAGTACTTC	CSARDPLAGGSQETQYF
TRBD2	TRBJ2-1	TRBV12-3/TRBV12-4	NA	TGTGCCAGCAGTCTAAAGACTAGCGGGGTCTACAATGAGCAGTTCTTC	CASSLKTSGVYNEQFF
NA	TRBJ2-7	TRBV3-1	many	TGTGCCAGCAGGGACAACTACGAGCAGTACTTC	CASRDNYEQYF
NA	TRBJ1-5	TRBV27	NA	TGTGCCAGCAGTTTATCACGGGGGGGACAGCCCCAGCATTTT	CASSLSRGGQPQHF
NA	TRBJ1-1	TRBV19	many	TGTGCCAGTAGTACCAGACGGAGCGGGGGTGAAGCTTTCTTT	CASSTRRSGGEAFF
NA	TRBJ2-7	TRBV10-1	many	TGCGCCAGCAGTGAATCCCTTTTTGCTTCGCAGTACTTC	CASSESLFASQYF
NA	TRBJ2-7	TRBV30	few	TGTGCCTGGAGACCGGGGGCCTACGAGCAGTACTTC	CAWRPGAYEQYF
NA	TRBJ2-1	TRBV3-1	many	TGTGCCAGCAGCCAAGATAGGGCTAGCCGTGAGCAGTTCTTC	CASSQDRASREQFF
NA	TRBJ2-7	TRBV20-1	many	TGCAGTGCTAGAAATGCGGTATCCGTTGGCGAGCAGTACTTC	CSARNAVSVGEQYF
NA	TRBJ2-7	TRBV29-1	NA	TGCAGCGTTGTGTTCGGACAGCCTTCCTACGAGCAGTACTTC	CSVVFGQPSYEQYF
NA	TRBJ2-7	TRBV28	many	TGTGCCAGCAGTTTAAGGGGAGTACCTTCCTACGAGCAGTACTTC	CASSLRGVPSYEQYF
NA	TRBJ1-4	TRBV28	many	TGTGCCAGCATGCGTGGGGAAAAACTGTTTTTT	CASMRGEKLFF
TRBD2	TRBJ2-1	TRBV14	NA	TGTGCCAGCAGCCAAGATTCGAGCGGGAGGAAAGTTGAGCAGTTCTTC	CASSQDSSGRKVEQFF
TRBD2	TRBJ2-6	TRBV28	NA	TGTGCCAGCACCACTAGCGGGACCTCTGGGGCCAACGTCCTGACTTTC	CASTTSGTSGANVLTF
TRBD1	TRBJ2-3	TRBV20-1	many	TGCAGTGCTAGTGACAGGGCCACAGATACGCAGTATTTT	CSASDRATDTQYF
NA	TRBJ1-1	TRBV14	many	TGTGCCAGCAGCCAAGAACGAAGGACTGAAGCTTTCTTT	CASSQERRTEAFF
NA	TRBJ2-1	TRBV3-1	many	TGTGCCAGCAGCCAACTCGGCCGGGAGCAGTTCTTC	CASSQLGREQFF